The entry below gives a single T cell receptor beta chain sequence along with its context. Its antigen remains unidentified. CD45RO-negative, CCR7-selected cells formed the naive CD8 fraction, which excluded terminally differentiated effector memory CD45RA+ cells. The source of the sample is a study of shared clonotypes between healthy human individuals. Regarding the study as a whole: Memory subsets generally showed lower estimated richness than naive subsets. The study found about 5% of naive CD4 clonotypes shared across a few donors.

The V gene's germline CDR1 is SGHAT and CDR2 FQNNGV. CDR3 length: 14 amino acids. The V gene end was trimmed by 5 bases and the J gene end by 7 bases; junction bases not matched to a gene: 9. Libraries were prepared by immunoSEQ multiplex PCR; TCRdb keeps only in-frame clonotypes and omits some of them. The table includes millions of clones, roughly 91% detected once. The sequencing input was naive CD8+ T cells from PBMCs. The chain links TRBV11-2 to TRBJ1-2; 8 bases match TRBD1. The receptor's source is a man aged 18 to 29 in good health. Some clones in this sample may be carry-over from other donors' samples. Here the CDR3 DNA reads TGTGCCAGCAGCGTAGGACAGGGCCCCTTTGGCTACACCTTC. It specifies CASSVGQGPFGYTF.